The rows below give T cell receptor beta chains drawn from one sample of a study of beta chain features in type 1 diabetes. Sequenced by immunoSEQ multiplex PCR; TCRdb stores in-frame clones only, minus some. The data contain 300,000 to 400,000 clones, approximately 9.9% of them seen just once; the ten biggest clones take up roughly 0.99%. The sample was central memory CD4+ T cells from blood. These receptors all come from a man under 40 with type 1 diabetes. Both conserved end residues are part of each CDR3. A D gene is named only where the DNA matches it firmly. Size is omitted from some rows. Given values are once, few, many or a class for expanded clones.

j_call: TRBJ2-1
clone_size: -
v_call: TRBV29-1
d_call: TRBD1
cdr3_nt: TGCAGCGTTGAAGATCAGGGGGTCAGGCTATACAATGAGCAGTTCTTC
cdr3_aa: CSVEDQGVRLYNEQFF

j_call: TRBJ2-3
clone_size: few
v_call: TRBV11-2
d_call: -
cdr3_nt: TGTGCCAGCAGCTCCTCGAGCACGGGAGATACGCAGTATTTT
cdr3_aa: CASSSSSTGDTQYF

j_call: TRBJ2-7
clone_size: -
v_call: TRBV4-3
d_call: TRBD2
cdr3_nt: TGCGCCAGCAGCCAAGGGGCTAGCGGGAACTCCTACGAGCAGTACTTC
cdr3_aa: CASSQGASGNSYEQYF

j_call: TRBJ2-2
clone_size: few
v_call: TRBV6-6
d_call: TRBD1
cdr3_nt: TGTGCCAGCAGTTACACAGGGGGTAACACCGGGGAGCTGTTTTTT
cdr3_aa: CASSYTGGNTGELFF

j_call: TRBJ2-7
clone_size: few
v_call: TRBV5-1
d_call: -
cdr3_nt: TGCGCCAGCAGCCGGCGGGACTCGTACGAGCAGTACTTC
cdr3_aa: CASSRRDSYEQYF

j_call: TRBJ2-2
clone_size: -
v_call: TRBV4-3
d_call: -
cdr3_nt: TGCGCCAGCAGCCAGGGGGTGAATGCCGGGGAGCTGTTTTTT
cdr3_aa: CASSQGVNAGELFF

j_call: TRBJ2-3
clone_size: -
v_call: TRBV5-1
d_call: -
cdr3_nt: TGCGCCAGCAGCCCCGGGCCGGGATTCAGCACAGATACGCAGTATTTT
cdr3_aa: CASSPGPGFSTDTQYF

j_call: TRBJ1-4
clone_size: -
v_call: TRBV4-3
d_call: -
cdr3_nt: TGCGCCAGCAGCCAAGAGATGGGGGGAGGTGAAAAACTGTTTTTT
cdr3_aa: CASSQEMGGGEKLFF

j_call: TRBJ2-5
clone_size: many
v_call: TRBV9
d_call: -
cdr3_nt: TGTGCCAGCAGCGGGACAGCCCAAGAGACCCAGTACTTC
cdr3_aa: CASSGTAQETQYF

j_call: TRBJ1-2
clone_size: -
v_call: TRBV10-3
d_call: -
cdr3_nt: TGTGCCATCAGCCCGGGACCGGCTGACTATGGCTACACCTTC
cdr3_aa: CAISPGPADYGYTF

j_call: TRBJ2-7
clone_size: few
v_call: TRBV7-8
d_call: -
cdr3_nt: TGTGCCAGCAGCATACTAGATTTCGAGCAGTACTTC
cdr3_aa: CASSILDFEQYF

j_call: TRBJ2-5
clone_size: -
v_call: TRBV29-1
d_call: TRBD1
cdr3_nt: TGCAGCGTTCGCGGACAGGGAGAGACCCAGTACTTC
cdr3_aa: CSVRGQGETQYF

j_call: TRBJ1-2
clone_size: -
v_call: TRBV12-5
d_call: -
cdr3_nt: TGTGCTAGTGGTGTGAGGGGAATCGGAAGGGAATCGGACGGCTACACCTTC
cdr3_aa: CASGVRGIGRESDGYTF

j_call: TRBJ1-6
clone_size: -
v_call: TRBV7-9
d_call: TRBD1
cdr3_nt: TGTGCCAGCAGCACGACAGGGTCCCATAATTCACCCCTCCACTTT
cdr3_aa: CASSTTGSHNSPLHF

j_call: TRBJ2-5
clone_size: few
v_call: TRBV7-6
d_call: -
cdr3_nt: TGTGCCAGCAGCTTAGAGCGGTCGTGGCGGCCCCAGTACTTC
cdr3_aa: CASSLERSWRPQYF